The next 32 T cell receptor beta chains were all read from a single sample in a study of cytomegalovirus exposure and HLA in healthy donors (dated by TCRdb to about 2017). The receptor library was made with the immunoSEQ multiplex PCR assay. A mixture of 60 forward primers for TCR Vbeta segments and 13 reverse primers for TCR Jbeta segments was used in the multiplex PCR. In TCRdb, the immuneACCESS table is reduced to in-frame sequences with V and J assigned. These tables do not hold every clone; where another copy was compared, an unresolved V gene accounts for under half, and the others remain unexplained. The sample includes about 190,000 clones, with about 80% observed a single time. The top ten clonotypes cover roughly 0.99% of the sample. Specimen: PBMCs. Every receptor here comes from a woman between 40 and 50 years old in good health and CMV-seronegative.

CDR3 sequence reads: CASSSGGSGTDTQYF. The CDR3 nucleotides are TGTGCCAGCAGCTCGGGCGGGTCAGGCACAGATACGCAGTATTTT. V usage is TRBV28 and J usage is TRBJ2-3; possibly TRBD2 for D (5 bases). Trimming shortened V by 6 bases and J by 1 base, and 14 bases separated the two germline ends. There are 15 residues in the CDR3. The germline gives CDR1 MDHEN, CDR2 SYDVKM.

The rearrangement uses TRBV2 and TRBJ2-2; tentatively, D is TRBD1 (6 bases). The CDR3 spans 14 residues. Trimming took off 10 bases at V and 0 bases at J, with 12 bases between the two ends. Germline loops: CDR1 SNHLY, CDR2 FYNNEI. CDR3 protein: CANRDTTNTGELFF. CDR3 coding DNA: TGTGCCAATAGGGACACCACGAACACCGGGGAGCTGTTTTTT. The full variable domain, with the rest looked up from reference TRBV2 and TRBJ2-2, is EPEVTQTPSHQVTQMGQEVILRCVPISNHLYFYWYRQILGQKVEFLVSFYNNEISEKSEIFDDQFSVERPDGSNFTLKIRSTKLEDSAMYFCANRDTTNTGELFFGEGSRLTVL.

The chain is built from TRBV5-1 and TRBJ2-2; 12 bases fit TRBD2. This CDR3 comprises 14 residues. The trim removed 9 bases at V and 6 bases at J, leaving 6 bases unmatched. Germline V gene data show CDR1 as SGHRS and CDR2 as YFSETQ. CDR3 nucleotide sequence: TGCGCCACCCGACTAGCGGGAGAGGCCGGGGAGCTGTTTTTT. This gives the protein CATRLAGEAGELFF.

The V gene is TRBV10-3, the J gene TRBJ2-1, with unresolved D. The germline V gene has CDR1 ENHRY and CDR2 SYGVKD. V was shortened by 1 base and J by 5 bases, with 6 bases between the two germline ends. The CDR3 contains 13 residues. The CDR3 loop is CAISEFYDNEQFF. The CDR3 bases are TGTGCCATCAGTGAGTTTTATGACAATGAGCAGTTCTTC.

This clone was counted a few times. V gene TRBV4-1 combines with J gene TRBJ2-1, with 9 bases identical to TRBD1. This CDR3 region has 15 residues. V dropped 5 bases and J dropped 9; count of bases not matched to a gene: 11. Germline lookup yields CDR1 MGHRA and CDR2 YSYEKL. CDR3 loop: CASSLTRDRVAEQFF. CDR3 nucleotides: TGCGCCAGCAGCTTGACCCGGGACAGGGTCGCTGAGCAGTTCTTC.

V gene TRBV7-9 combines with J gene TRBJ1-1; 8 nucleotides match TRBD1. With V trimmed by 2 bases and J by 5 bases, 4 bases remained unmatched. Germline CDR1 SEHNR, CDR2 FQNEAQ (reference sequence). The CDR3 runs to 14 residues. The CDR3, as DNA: TGTGCCAGCAGCTTACAGGGGGCGATAACTGAAGCTTTCTTT. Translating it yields CASSLQGAITEAFF.

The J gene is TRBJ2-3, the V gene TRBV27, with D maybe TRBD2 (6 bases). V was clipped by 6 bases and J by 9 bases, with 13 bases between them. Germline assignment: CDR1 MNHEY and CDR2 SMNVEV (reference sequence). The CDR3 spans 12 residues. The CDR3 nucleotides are TGTGCCAGCAGCCCCCCGGCGGGAACGCAGTATTTT. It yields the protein CASSPPAGTQYF.

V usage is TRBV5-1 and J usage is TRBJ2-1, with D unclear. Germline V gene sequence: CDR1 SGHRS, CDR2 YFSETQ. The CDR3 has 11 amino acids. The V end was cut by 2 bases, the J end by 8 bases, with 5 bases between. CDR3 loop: CASSFQDEQFF. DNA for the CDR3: TGCGCCAGCAGCTTTCAGGATGAGCAGTTCTTC.

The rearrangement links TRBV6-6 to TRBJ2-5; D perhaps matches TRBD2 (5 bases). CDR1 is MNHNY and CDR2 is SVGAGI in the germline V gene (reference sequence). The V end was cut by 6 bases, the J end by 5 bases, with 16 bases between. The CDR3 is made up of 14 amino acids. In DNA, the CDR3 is TGTGCCAGCAGCCCCGGTGGGGTAGCGGAGACCCAGTACTTC. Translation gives CASSPGGVAETQYF.

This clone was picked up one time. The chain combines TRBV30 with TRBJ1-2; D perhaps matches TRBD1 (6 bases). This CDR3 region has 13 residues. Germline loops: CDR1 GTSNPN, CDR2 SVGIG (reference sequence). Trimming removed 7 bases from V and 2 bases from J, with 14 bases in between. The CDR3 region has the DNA TGTGCCTCCACCAGGGGCCTAAACTATGGCTACACCTTC. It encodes CASTRGLNYGYTF.

In nucleotides, the CDR3 is TGCAGCGTTGCCCTAGCGGGAGTATTGAATGAGCAGTTCTTC. It encodes CSVALAGVLNEQFF. The chain is built from TRBV29-1 and TRBJ2-1; 10 bases fit TRBD2. Germline trimming cut 4 bases from V and 7 bases from J; bases unmatched to any gene: 7. CDR3 length: 14 amino acids. The germline V gene encodes CDR1 SQVTM and CDR2 ANQGSEA.

The CDR3 sequence is CASSLRTSALNTEAFF. CDR3 DNA: TGTGCCAGCAGCTTAAGGACAAGCGCTCTGAACACTGAAGCTTTCTTT. The gene calls are TRBV7-3 and TRBJ1-1, with D possibly matching TRBD1 (5 bases). This CDR3 has 16 residues. With 1 base removed from V and 0 bases from J, the gap between germline ends came to 12 bases. Germline values: CDR1 SGHTA, CDR2 FQGTGA.

CDR3 protein: CSVGASGEQYV. For the CDR3, the DNA is TGCAGCGTTGGGGCCTCGGGGGAGCAGTACGTC. The chain combines TRBV29-1 with TRBJ2-7; possible D gene TRBD2, 5 bases. The germline V gene encodes CDR1 SQVTM and CDR2 ANQGSEA. This CDR3 spans 11 amino acids. V was trimmed by 4 bases and J by 7 bases, leaving 11 bases between them.

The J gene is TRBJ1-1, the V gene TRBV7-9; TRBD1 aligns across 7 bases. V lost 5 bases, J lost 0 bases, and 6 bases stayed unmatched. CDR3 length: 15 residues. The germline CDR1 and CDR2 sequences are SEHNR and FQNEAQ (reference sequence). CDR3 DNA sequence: TGTGCCAGCAGCGCCCGGACAGGTTTGAACACTGAAGCTTTCTTT. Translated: CASSARTGLNTEAFF. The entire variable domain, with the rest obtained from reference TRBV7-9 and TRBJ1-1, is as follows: DTGVSQNPRHKITKRGQNVTFRCDPISEHNRLYWYRQTLGQGPEFLTYFQNEAQLEKSRLLSDRFSAERPKGSFSTLEIQRTEQGDSAMYLCASSARTGLNTEAFFGQGTRLTVV.

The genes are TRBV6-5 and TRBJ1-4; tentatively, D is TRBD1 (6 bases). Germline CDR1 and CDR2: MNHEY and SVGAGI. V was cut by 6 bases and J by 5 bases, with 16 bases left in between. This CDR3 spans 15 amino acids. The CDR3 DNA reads TGTGCCAGCAGGGACAGCGGCCGAGGAAATGAAAAACTGTTTTTT. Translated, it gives CASRDSGRGNEKLFF.

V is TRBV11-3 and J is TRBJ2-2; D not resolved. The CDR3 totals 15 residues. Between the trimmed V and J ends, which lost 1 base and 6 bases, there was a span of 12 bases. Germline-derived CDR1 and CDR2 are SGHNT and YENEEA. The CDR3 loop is CASSLVLTEAGELFF. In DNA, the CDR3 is TGTGCCAGCAGCTTAGTCCTGACTGAGGCCGGGGAGCTGTTTTTT.

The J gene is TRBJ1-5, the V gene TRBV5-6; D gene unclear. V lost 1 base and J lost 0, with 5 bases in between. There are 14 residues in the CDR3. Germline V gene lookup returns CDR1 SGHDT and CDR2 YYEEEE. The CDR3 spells CASSLSYSNQPQHF. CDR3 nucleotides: TGTGCCAGCAGCTTGTCGTATAGCAATCAGCCCCAGCATTTT.

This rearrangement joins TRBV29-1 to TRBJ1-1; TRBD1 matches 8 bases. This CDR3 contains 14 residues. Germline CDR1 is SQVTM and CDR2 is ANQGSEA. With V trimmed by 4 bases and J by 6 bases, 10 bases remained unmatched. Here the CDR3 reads CSVGGTGVSPEAFF. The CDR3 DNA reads TGCAGCGTTGGAGGGACAGGAGTTAGCCCTGAAGCTTTCTTT.

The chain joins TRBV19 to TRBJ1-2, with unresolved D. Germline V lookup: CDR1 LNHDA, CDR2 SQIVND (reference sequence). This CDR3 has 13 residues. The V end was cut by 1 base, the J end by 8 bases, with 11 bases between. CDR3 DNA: TGTGCCAGTAGTATAGTGTCGGAGGACGGCTACACCTTC. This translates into CASSIVSEDGYTF.

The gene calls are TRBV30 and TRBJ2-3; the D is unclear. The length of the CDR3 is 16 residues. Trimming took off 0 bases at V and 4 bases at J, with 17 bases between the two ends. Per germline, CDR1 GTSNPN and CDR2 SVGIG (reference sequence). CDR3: CAWSVSRLRSADTQYF. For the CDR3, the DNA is TGTGCCTGGAGTGTATCTCGCCTAAGAAGCGCAGATACGCAGTATTTT.

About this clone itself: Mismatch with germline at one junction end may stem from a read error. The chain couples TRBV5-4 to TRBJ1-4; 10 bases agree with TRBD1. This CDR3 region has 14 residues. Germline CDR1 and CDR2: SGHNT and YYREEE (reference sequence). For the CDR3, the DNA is TGTGCCAGCAGTTTGGGACAGGGGAATGAAAAACTGTTTTTT. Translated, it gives CASSLGQGNEKLFF.

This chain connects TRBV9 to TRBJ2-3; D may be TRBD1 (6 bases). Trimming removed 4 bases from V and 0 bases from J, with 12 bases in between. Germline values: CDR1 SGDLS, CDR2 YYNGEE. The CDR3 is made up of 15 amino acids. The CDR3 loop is CASSPDRRSTDTQYF. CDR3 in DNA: TGTGCCAGCAGCCCGGACAGAAGAAGCACAGATACGCAGTATTTT.

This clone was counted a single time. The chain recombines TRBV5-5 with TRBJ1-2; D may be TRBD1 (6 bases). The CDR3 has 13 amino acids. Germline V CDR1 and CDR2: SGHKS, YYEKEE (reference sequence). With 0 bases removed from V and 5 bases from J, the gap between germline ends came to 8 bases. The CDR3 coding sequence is TGTGCCAGCAGCTTGGAGGGGGAGTATGGCTACACCTTC. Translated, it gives CASSLEGEYGYTF.

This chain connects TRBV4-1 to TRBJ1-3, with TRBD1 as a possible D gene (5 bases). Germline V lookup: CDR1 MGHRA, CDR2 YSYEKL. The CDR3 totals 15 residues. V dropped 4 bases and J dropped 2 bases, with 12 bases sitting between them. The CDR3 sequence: CASSPAGRPGNTIYF. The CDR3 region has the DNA TGCGCCAGCAGCCCAGCGGGGCGCCCTGGAAACACCATATATTTT.

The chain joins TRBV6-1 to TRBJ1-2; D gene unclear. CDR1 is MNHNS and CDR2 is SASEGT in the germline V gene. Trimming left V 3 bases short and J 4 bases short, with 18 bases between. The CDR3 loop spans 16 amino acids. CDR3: CASSDLSQGRVYGYTF. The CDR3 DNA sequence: TGTGCCAGCAGTGACCTATCGCAAGGGAGGGTCTATGGCTACACCTTC.

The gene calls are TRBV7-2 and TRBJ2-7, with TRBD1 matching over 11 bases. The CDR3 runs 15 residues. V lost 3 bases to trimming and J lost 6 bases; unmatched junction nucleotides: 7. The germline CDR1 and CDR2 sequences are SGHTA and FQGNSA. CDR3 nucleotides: TGTGCCAGCAGCTTTGCCGGGACAGGGGGAGGCGAGCAGTACTTC. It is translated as CASSFAGTGGGEQYF.

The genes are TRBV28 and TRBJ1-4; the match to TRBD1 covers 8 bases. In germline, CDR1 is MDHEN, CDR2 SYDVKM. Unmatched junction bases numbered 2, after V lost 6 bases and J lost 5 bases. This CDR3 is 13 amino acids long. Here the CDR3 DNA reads TGTGCCAGCAGCCGGGACAGGAATGAAAAACTGTTTTTT. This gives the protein CASSRDRNEKLFF.

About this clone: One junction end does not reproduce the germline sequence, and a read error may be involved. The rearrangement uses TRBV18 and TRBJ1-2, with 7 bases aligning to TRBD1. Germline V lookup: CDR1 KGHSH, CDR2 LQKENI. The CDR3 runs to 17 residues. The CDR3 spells CASSPPNSRDSGYGYTF. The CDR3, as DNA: TGTGCCAGCTCGCCACCCAACTCCCGGGACAGTGGCTATGGCTACACCTTC.

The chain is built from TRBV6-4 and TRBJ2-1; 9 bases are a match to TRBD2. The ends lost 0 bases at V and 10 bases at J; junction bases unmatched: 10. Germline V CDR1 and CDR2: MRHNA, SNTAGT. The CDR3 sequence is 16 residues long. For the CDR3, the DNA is TGTGCCAGCAGTGACTCGGCCCAGCGGGAGGTAGGAGAGCAGTTCTTC. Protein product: CASSDSAQREVGEQFF.

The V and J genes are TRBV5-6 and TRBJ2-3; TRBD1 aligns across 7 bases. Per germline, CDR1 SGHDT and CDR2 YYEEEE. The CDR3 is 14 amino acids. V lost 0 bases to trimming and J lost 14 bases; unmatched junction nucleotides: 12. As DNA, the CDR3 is TGTGCCAGCAGCTTGGCCAGGGGGAGCCTCGCGAGGTATTTT. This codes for CASSLARGSLARYF.

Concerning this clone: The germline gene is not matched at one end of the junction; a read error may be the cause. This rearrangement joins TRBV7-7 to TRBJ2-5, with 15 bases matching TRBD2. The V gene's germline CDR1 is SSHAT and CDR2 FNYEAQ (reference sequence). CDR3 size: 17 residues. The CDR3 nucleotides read TGTGCTAGCAGCTTCGGACTAGCGGGAGGGAAACAAGAGACCCAGTACTTC. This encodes CASSFGLAGGKQETQYF.

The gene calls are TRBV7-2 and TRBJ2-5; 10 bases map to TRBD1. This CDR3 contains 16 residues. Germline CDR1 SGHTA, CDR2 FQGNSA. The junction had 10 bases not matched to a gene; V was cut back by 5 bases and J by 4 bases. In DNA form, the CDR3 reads TGTGCCAGCAGCCGCTCGACGACAGGGGGCAGAGAGACCCAGTACTTC. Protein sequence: CASSRSTTGGRETQYF.